This T cell receptor beta chain was identified during a study of identical twins (dated by TCRdb to the mid-2010s). Some background on the complete study: TCR alpha and beta repertoires from monozygotic twins, unrelated adults of various ages and cord blood were deep-sequenced to test whether fetal clonotypes persist. To rule out contamination, the twin experiments were replicated at different times with different library preparation protocols.

From its cysteine to its phenylalanine, the CDR3 spans 18 amino acids. CDR3 DNA only is kept here, 54 bases in frame from base 1. Deletion took 3 bases off V and 0 bases off J, with a span of 15 bases between the germline ends. The germline V gene (reference sequence) yields MNHEY for CDR1 and SMNVEV for CDR2. Every donor was a healthy Caucasian. Three pairs of female monozygotic twins, all aged roughly 18 to 29 years, were included in the twin cohort. Positive isolation kits from Invitrogen were used to isolate CD4+ and CD8+ T cell populations. The library was built by means of 5' RACE. The instrument given in TCRdb is Illumina HiSeq 2000. Template switching introduced a universal primer binding site; the final cDNA contained a unique molecular identifier, enabling accurate counting of TCR cDNA molecules. First-strand cDNA for TCR alpha and beta chains was synthesized from specific primers in the conserved constant-segment region. Each cDNA library was double barcoded, with a SMART-Mk sample barcode plus Illumina barcodes, to control for contamination. TruSeq adapter sequences, together with Illumina sample barcodes, were added in two successive PCR steps. The Illumina HiSeq platform was used with custom primers to sequence TCR alpha and beta cDNA libraries. The study's own analysis went as follows. MiGEC was used to process raw reads and extract unique molecular identifiers, and MiXCR was used to find CDR3 positions. For each individual, recombination models were inferred using an EM algorithm with the repgenHMM and IGoR tools. The analysis of shared clonotypes was done with the tcR package in R, with sharing normalized by the product of cloneset sizes. To study raw recombination without the effects of thymic and clonal selection, out-of-frame nonproductive sequences were analyzed. TCRdb trimmed the raw reads at Q25, called clones with MiXCR and kept productive beta chains. Every entry covers one CDR3 protein and lists the most common genes and DNA from its rows. TCRdb assigned the V and J calls; the authors' analysis was not used. In all, the sample holds around 530,000 distinct CDR3 sequences, and roughly 15% of those were seen once. The ten largest clones represent about 0.47% of the sample.

A remark on this clonotype: The antigen this receptor binds is unknown. Base qualities were left out, and no much larger clone turns up one base away.

The paper as a whole reports these results and caveats: Zero-insertion analyses could be partly confounded by invariant T cells such as MAIT and iNKT, although diverse VJ usage argued against such confounding for most clonotypes. Abundant cord blood beta clonotypes carried fewer insertions; young adult naive repertoires showed a weaker similar trend, while memory repertoires showed none. Compared with coincidental sharing between unrelated individuals, out-of-frame TCR alpha sequences shared between twins showed an excess of sequences with low generation probability. Out-of-frame TCR alpha sharing in monozygotic twins was systematically underestimated by recombination models, whereas sharing between unrelated individuals was in agreement with the recombination models. Because the same donors could not be followed over many years, the conclusions depended on cross-sectional statistical analysis. A weaker excess of twin sharing was found in beta out-of-frame sequences because the signal-to-noise ratio was lowered by fewer shared sequences.

The data were also submitted as part of a second study, on yellow fever vaccine responses in identical twins. As the second study states: According to the authors, in identical twins the way T cells responded to vaccination appeared partly convergent and partly personalized. Focusing on identical twins, the study followed the T cell clones that responded to the vaccine, and did so with precision.

Sequenced sample: CD4+ T cells sorted from blood. The chain uses TRBV27 and TRBJ2-6, with the D gene call left open. The clonotype originates from a woman younger than 35 in good health. The CDR3 region: CASSLSGHRPSGANVLTF. The sequence in DNA is TGTGCCAGCAGTTTGAGTGGCCACAGACCCTCTGGGGCCAACGTCCTGACTTTC. The reference TRBV27 and TRBJ2-6 proteins fill in what lies around the CDR3, so the full variable domain reads EAQVTQNPRYLITVTGKKLTVTCSQNMNHEYMSWYRQDPGLGLRQIYYSMNVEVTDKGDVPEGYKVSRKEKRNFPLILESPSPNQTSLYFCASSLSGHRPSGANVLTFGAGSRLTVL.